This T cell receptor (beta chain) came from a study of T cell changes during pregnancy in multiple sclerosis. Here immunoSEQ multiplex PCR was the method, and the copy in TCRdb shows in-frame clones only, minus some. The sample lists approximately 82,000 clones, about 93% occurring once. CDR1 and CDR2 from the germline V gene are SGHDN and FVKESK. V was pared by 2 bases and J by 5 bases, with 3 bases between. The CDR3 has 11 amino acids. Source: CD4+ T cells from peripheral blood mononuclear cells, taken in the second trimester of pregnancy. The clonotype originates from a female donor with multiple sclerosis, enrolled in a pregnancy study. The chain uses TRBV14 and TRBJ1-1; D call uncertain. CDR3 DNA: TGTGCCAGCAGCCAACTTACTGAAGCTTTCTTT. It codes for CASSQLTEAFF.